This TCR beta chain was sequenced during a study of blood T cell repertoires in COVID-19. The germline CDR1 and CDR2 sequences are MGHDK and SYGVNS. The CDR3 loop spans 17 amino acids. The V and J ends lost 6 bases and 0 bases, in that order; junction bases with no gene match: 10. The method was immunoSEQ multiplex PCR; TCRdb's version includes in-frame clones alone and lacks a portion of them. The sample has some 190,000 clones, 70% to 85% seen once. Participants were aged 18 to 89 years from 20 to 30 US areas. In Cohort 3, a recovered donor had either two negative PCRs, clearance, or symptom resolution.

This receptor was obtained from a woman aged 25-40 years who had recovered from COVID-19. The sequenced sample consisted of PBMCs or T cells enriched from blood (not recorded which). The rearrangement uses TRBV25-1 and TRBJ2-5; 10 nucleotides line up with TRBD1. CDR3 amino acids: CASSANLGQGDQETQYF. For the CDR3, the DNA is TGTGCCAGCAGCGCAAACCTTGGACAGGGGGACCAAGAGACCCAGTACTTC.